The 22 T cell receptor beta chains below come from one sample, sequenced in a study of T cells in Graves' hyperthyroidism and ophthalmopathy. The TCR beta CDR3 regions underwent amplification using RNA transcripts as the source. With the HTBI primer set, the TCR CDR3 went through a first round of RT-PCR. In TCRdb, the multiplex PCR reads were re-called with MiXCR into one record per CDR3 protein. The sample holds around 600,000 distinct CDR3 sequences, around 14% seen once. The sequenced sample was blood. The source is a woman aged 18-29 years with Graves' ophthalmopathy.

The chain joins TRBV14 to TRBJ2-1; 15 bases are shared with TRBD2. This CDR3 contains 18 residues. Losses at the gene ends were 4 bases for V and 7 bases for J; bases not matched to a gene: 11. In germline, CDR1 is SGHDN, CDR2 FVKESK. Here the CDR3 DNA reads TGTGCCAGCAGCCGTAGGTTTGGACTAGCGGGAGGGGAAAATGAGCAGTTCTTC. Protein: CASSRRFGLAGGENEQFF. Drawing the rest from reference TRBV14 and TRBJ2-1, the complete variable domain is EAGVTQFPSHSVIEKGQTVTLRCDPISGHDNLYWYRRVMGKEIKFLLHFVKESKQDESGMPNNRFLAERTGGTYSTLKVQPAELEDSGVYFCASSRRFGLAGGENEQFFGPGTRLTVL.

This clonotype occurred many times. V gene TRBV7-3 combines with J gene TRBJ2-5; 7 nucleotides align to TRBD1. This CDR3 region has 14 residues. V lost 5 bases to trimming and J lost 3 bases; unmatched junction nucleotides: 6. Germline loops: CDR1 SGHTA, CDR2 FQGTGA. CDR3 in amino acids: CASSLNRGEETQYF. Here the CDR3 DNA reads TGTGCCAGCAGCCTGAACAGGGGCGAAGAGACCCAGTACTTC.

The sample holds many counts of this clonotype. CDR3 sequence reads: CASSVTPGRSEAFF. CDR3 sequence (DNA): TGTGCCAGTAGTGTCACCCCAGGGAGGTCTGAAGCTTTCTTT. This chain links TRBV19 with TRBJ1-1; D is perhaps TRBD1 (5 bases). CDR1 and CDR2 from the germline V gene are LNHDA and SQIVND (reference sequence). With 5 bases removed from V and 6 bases from J, the gap between germline ends came to 16 bases. The CDR3 contains 14 residues.

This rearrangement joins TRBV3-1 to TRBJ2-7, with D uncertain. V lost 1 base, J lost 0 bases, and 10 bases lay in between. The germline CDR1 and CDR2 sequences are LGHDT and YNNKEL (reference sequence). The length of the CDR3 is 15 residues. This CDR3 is CASSQGRWLSYEQYF. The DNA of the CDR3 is TGTGCCAGCAGCCAAGGAAGATGGCTCTCCTACGAGCAGTACTTC.

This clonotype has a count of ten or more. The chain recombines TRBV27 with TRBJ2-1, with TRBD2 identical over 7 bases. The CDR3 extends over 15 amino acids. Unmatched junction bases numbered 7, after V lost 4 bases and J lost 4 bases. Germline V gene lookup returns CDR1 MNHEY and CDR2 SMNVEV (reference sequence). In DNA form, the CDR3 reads TGTGCCAGCAGTTCCACCCCCGGGGGGTACAATGAGCAGTTCTTC. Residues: CASSSTPGGYNEQFF.

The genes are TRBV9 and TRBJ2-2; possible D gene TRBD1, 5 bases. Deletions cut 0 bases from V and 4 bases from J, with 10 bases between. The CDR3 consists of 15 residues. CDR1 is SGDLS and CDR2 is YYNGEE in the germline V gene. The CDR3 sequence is CASSVGGAGTGELFF. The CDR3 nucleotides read TGTGCCAGCAGCGTAGGGGGCGCAGGCACCGGGGAGCTGTTTTTT.

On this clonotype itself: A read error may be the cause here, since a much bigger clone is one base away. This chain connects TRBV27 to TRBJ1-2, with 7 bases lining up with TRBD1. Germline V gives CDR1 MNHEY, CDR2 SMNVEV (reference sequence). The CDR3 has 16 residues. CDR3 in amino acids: CAGSLSYGGQPYGYTF. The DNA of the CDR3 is TGTGCCGGCAGTTTATCGTATGGGGGACAGCCGTATGGCTACACCTTC.

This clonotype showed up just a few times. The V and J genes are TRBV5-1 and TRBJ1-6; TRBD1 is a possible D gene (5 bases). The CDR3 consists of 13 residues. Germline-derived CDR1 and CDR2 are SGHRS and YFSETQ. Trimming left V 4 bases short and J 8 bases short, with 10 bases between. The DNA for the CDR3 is TGCGCCAGCAGCCCGGGGCCCCATTCACCCCTCCACTTT. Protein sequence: CASSPGPHSPLHF.

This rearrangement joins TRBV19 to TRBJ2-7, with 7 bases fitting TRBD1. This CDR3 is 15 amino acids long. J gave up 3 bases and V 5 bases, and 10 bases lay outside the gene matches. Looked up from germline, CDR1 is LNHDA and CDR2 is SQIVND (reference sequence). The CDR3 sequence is CASSLQETGIYEQYF. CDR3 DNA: TGTGCCAGTAGTCTCCAGGAGACAGGGATCTACGAGCAGTACTTC.

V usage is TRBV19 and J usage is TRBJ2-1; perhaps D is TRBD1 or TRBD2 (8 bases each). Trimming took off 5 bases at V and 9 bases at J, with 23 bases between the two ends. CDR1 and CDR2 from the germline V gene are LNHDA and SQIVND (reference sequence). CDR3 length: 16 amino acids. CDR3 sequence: CASSSQGAGGPLEQFF. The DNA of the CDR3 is TGTGCCAGTAGTTCCCAGGGGGCGGGGGGCCCCCTTGAGCAGTTCTTC.

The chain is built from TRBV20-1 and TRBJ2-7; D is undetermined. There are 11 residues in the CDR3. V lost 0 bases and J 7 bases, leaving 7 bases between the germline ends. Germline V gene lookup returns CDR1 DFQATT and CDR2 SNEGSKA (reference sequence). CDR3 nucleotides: TGCAGTGCTAGAGAGGCCCTAGAGCAGTACTTC. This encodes CSAREALEQYF.

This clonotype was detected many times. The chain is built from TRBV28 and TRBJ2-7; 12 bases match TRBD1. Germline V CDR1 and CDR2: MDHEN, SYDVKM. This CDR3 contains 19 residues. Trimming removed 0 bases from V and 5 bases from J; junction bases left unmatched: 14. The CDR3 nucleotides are TGTGCCAGCAGTTTATGGATCCGAGGATCGGGACAGGGGGCGAACGAGCAGTACTTC. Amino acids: CASSLWIRGSGQGANEQYF.

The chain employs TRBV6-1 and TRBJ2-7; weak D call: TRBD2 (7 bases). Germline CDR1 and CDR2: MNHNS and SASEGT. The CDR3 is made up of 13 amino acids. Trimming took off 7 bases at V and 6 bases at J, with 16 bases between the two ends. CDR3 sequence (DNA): TGTGCCAGCACCTACAGGGACTACAGCGAGCAGTACTTC. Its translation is CASTYRDYSEQYF.

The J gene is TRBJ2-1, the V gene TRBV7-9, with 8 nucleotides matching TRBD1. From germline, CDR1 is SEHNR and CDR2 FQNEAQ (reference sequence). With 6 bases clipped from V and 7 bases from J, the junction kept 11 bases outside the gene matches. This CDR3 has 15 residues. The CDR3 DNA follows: TGTGCCAGCAGTCTAACAGGGGGGAAGGGGAATGAGCAGTTCTTC. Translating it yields CASSLTGGKGNEQFF.

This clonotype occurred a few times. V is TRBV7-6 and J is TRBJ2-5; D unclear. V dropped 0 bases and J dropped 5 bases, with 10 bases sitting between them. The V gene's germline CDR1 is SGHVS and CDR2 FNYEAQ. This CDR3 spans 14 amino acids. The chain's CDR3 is CASSLAPLEETQYF. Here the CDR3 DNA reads TGTGCCAGCAGCTTAGCACCTTTAGAGGAGACCCAGTACTTC.

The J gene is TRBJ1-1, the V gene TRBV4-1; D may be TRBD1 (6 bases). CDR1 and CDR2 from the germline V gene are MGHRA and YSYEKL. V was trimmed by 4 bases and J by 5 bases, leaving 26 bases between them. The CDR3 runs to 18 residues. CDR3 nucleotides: TGCGCCAGCAGCCTAAGTCCACTCCTTACAGGGTTAAGGACTGAAGCTTTCTTT. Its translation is CASSLSPLLTGLRTEAFF.

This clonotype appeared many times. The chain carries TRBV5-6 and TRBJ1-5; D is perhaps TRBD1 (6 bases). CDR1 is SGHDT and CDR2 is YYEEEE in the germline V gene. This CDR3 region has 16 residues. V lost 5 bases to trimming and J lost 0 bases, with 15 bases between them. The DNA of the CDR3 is TGTGCCAGCAGTTACTATCAGGGGAATAGCAATCAGCCCCAGCATTTT. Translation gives CASSYYQGNSNQPQHF.

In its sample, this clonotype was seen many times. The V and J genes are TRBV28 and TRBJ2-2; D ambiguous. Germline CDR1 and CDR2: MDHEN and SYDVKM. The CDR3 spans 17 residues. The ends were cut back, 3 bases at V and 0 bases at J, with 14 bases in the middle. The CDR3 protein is CASSFRAKFTNTGELFF. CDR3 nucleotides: TGTGCCAGCAGTTTTCGGGCCAAATTCACGAACACCGGGGAGCTGTTTTTT.

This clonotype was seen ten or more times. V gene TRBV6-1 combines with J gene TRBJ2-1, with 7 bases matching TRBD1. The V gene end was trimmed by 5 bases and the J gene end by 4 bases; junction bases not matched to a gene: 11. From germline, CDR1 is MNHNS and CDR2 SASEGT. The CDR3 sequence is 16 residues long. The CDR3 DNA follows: TGTGCCAGCAGTCAGACCCACGGGACAGAATACAATGAGCAGTTCTTC. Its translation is CASSQTHGTEYNEQFF.

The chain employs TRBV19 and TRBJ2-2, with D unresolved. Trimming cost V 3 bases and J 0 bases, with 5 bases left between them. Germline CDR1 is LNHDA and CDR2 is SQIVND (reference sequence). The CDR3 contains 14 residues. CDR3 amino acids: CASSIWSNTGELFF. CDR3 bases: TGTGCCAGTAGTATCTGGTCGAACACCGGGGAGCTGTTTTTT.

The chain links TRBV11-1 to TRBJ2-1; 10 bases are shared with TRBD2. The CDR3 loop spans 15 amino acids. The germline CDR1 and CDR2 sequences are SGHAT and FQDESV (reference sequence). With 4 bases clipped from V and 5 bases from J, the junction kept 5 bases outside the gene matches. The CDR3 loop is CASSSRLAGHNEQFF. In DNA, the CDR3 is TGTGCCAGCAGCTCCCGACTAGCGGGCCACAATGAGCAGTTCTTC.

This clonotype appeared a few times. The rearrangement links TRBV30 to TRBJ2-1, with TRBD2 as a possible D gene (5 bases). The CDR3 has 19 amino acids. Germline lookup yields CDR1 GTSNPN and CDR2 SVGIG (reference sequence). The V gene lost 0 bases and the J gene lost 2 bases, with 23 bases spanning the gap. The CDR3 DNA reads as TGTGCCTGGAGTGTACGCCCCTGGAGAACTAGTAGGACCTACAATGAGCAGTTCTTC. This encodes CAWSVRPWRTSRTYNEQFF.